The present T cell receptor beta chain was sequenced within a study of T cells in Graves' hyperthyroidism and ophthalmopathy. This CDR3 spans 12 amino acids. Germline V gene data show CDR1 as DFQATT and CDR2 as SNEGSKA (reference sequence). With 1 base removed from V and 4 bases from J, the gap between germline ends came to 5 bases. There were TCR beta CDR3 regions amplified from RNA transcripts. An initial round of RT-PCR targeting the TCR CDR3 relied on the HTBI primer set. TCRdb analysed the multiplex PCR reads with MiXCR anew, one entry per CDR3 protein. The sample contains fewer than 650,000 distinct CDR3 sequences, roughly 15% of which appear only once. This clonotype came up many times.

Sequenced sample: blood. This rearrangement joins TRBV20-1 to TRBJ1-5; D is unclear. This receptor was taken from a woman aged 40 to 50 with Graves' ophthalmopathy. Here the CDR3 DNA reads TGCAGTGCTAGAGGTGGGAATCAGCCCCAGCATTTT. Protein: CSARGGNQPQHF.